These T cell receptor beta chains were read from a single sample in a study of shared clonotypes between healthy human individuals. The assay was immunoSEQ multiplex PCR, and TCRdb's table has in-frame clones only and misses some. Seen here are roughly 1,000,000 clones, 75% to 85% observed once, and the top ten hold 0.6% to 0.7%. The material sequenced was memory CD4+ T cells from PBMCs. Receptors originate from a man aged 18 to 29 in good health. Some clones in this sample may be carry-over from other donors' samples. Both conserved end residues are part of each CDR3. Each record gives: J gene, V gene, D gene, clone size, CDR3 protein, CDR3 DNA. A D gene is named only where the DNA matches it firmly. Part of the rows lack a size; the others show once, few, many or a class for expanded clones.

TRBJ1-2 TRBV4-3 NA NA CASSRTQGHPGGYTF TGCGCCAGCAGCCGTACGCAGGGCCACCCGGGGGGCTACACCTTC
TRBJ2-1 TRBV21-1 NA NA CASSKDASGRAKLDNEQFF TGTGCCAGCAGCAAAGACGCTAGCGGGAGGGCCAAGCTCGACAATGAGCAGTTCTTC
TRBJ2-5 TRBV5-1 NA once CASSLSVSDVETQYF TGCGCCAGCAGCTTGTCTGTGTCCGACGTGGAGACCCAGTACTTC
TRBJ2-1 TRBV18 TRBD1 once CASSPGTAYNEQFF TGTGCCAGCTCACCCGGGACAGCTTACAATGAGCAGTTCTTC
TRBJ2-7 TRBV4-1 TRBD1 NA CASSYGQALSYEQYF TGCGCCAGCAGCTACGGACAGGCCCTCTCCTACGAGCAGTACTTC
TRBJ1-3 TRBV6-5 NA NA CASIPSPGTGNTIYF TGTGCCAGCATCCCTTCCCCGGGGACTGGAAACACCATATATTTT
TRBJ1-4 TRBV28 NA few CASSLSASGEKLFF TGTGCCAGCAGTTTAAGCGCGTCCGGTGAAAAACTGTTTTTT
TRBJ1-1 TRBV18 NA NA CASSRQGNTEAFF TGTGCCAGCTCTCGGCAGGGGAACACTGAAGCTTTCTTT
TRBJ2-5 TRBV11-2 NA NA CASSLVPQTLETQYF TGTGCCAGCAGCTTAGTCCCTCAAACCCTGGAGACCCAGTACTTC
TRBJ1-2 TRBV9 NA NA CASSVAPAGTYGYTF TGTGCCAGCAGCGTAGCCCCGGCAGGGACCTATGGCTACACCTTC
TRBJ2-2 TRBV18 TRBD2 NA CASSPLGRAGVVSGELFF TGTGCCAGCTCACCGTTAGGGAGAGCGGGAGTTGTCTCCGGGGAGCTGTTTTTT
TRBJ2-2 TRBV5-1 NA NA CASRQFTGELFF TGCGCCAGCAGGCAATTCACCGGGGAGCTGTTTTTT
TRBJ1-1 TRBV29-1 NA once CSVRWDFTEAFF TGCAGCGTCCGATGGGACTTCACTGAAGCTTTCTTT
TRBJ1-5 TRBV19 TRBD1 few CASRTGGQPQHF TGTGCCAGTAGGACAGGGGGTCAGCCCCAGCATTTT
TRBJ1-4 TRBV9 NA few CASSVATGGATNEKLFF TGTGCCAGCAGCGTAGCTACGGGGGGAGCAACTAATGAAAAACTGTTTTTT
TRBJ1-4 TRBV28 NA NA CASSLLSDEKLFF TGTGCCAGCAGTTTACTGTCAGATGAAAAACTGTTTTTC
TRBJ2-7 TRBV25-1 TRBD2 NA CASSASGSPSYEQYF TGTGCCAGCAGTGCCAGCGGGAGTCCTTCCTACGAGCAGTACTTC
TRBJ2-1 TRBV7-3 NA NA CASSLSSPYNEQFF TGTGCCAGCAGCTTATCGTCGCCCTACAATGAGCAGTTCTTC
TRBJ1-4 TRBV4-1 NA NA CASSRIPRPVSSNEKLFF TGCGCCAGCAGCCGCATTCCCAGGCCGGTTAGTTCAAATGAAAAACTGTTTTTT
TRBJ2-1 TRBV15 TRBD2 many CATSRAGTSHEQFF TGTGCCACCAGCAGGGCCGGGACTAGCCATGAGCAGTTCTTC
TRBJ2-7 TRBV27 NA NA CASSSDGGPYEQYF TGTGCCAGCAGTTCAGACGGGGGTCCGTACGAGCAGTACTTC
TRBJ1-2 TRBV29-1 NA NA CSVPPRATLGPNYGYTF TGCAGCGTTCCTCCCAGGGCGACATTGGGGCCCAACTATGGCTACACCTTC
TRBJ1-3 TRBV7-7 NA NA CASSPGSSSGNTIYF TGTGCCAGCAGCCCAGGGTCCTCCTCTGGAAACACCATATATTTT
TRBJ2-1 TRBV12-1 NA NA CASSFEGTSGKNEQFF TGTGCCAGCAGCTTTGAAGGGACTAGCGGGAAAAATGAGCAGTTCTTC
TRBJ1-5 TRBV2 NA few CASSAAGWGNQPQHF TGTGCCAGCAGTGCGGCAGGGTGGGGCAATCAGCCCCAGCATTTT
TRBJ2-7 TRBV7-2 TRBD2 NA CASSLASTSDSAYEQYF TGTGCCAGCAGCTTAGCGAGCACTAGCGACTCCGCCTACGAGCAGTACTTC
TRBJ2-7 TRBV20-1 NA many CSAGGVHEQYF TGCAGTGCTGGTGGGGTCCACGAGCAGTACTTC
TRBJ2-5 TRBV18 NA NA CASSPRSLYQETQYF TGTGCCAGCTCACCGCGGAGTTTATACCAAGAGACCCAGTACTTC
TRBJ2-3 TRBV5-5 TRBD2 once CASSLASGRGDTQYF TGTGCCAGCAGCTTAGCTAGCGGGAGGGGTGATACGCAGTATTTT
TRBJ1-1 TRBV28 TRBD1 NA CASSYQGGFSEAFF TGTGCCAGCAGTTATCAGGGGGGGTTCTCTGAAGCTTTCTTT
TRBJ2-2 TRBV7-3 TRBD1 NA CASSSDRGRVGELFF TGTGCCAGCAGCTCAGACAGGGGGCGCGTCGGGGAGCTGTTTTTT